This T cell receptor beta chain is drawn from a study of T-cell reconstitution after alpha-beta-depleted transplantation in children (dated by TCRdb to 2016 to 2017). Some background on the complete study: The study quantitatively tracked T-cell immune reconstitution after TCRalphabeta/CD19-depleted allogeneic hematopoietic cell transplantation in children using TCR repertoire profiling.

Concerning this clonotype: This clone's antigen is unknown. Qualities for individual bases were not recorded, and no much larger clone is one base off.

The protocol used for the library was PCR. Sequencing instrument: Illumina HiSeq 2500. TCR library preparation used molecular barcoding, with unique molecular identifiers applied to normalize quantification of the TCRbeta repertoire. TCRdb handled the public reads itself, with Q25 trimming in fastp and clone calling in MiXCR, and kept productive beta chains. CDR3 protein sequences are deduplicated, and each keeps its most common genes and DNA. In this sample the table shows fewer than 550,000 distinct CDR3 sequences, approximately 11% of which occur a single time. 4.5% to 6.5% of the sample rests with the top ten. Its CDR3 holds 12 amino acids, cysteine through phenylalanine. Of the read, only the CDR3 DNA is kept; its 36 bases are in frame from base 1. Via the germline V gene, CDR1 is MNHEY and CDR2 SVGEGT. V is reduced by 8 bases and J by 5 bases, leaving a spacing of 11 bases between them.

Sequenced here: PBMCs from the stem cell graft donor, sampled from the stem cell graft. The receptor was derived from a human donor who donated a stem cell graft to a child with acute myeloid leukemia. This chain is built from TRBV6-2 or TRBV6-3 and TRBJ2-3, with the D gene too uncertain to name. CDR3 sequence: CASGLRRDTQYF. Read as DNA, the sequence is TGTGCCAGCGGCCTGCGCAGAGATACGCAGTATTTT.